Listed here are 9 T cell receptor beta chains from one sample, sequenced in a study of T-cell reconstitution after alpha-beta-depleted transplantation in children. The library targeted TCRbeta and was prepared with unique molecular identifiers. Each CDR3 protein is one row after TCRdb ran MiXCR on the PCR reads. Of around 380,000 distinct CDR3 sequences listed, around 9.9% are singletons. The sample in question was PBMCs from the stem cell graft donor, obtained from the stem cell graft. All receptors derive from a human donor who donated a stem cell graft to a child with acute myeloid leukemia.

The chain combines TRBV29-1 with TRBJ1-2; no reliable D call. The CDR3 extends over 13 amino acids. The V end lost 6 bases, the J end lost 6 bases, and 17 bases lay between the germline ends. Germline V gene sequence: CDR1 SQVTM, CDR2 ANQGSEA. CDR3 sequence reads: CSVKSATRHGYTF. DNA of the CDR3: TGCAGCGTAAAATCGGCGACTCGCCATGGCTACACCTTC.

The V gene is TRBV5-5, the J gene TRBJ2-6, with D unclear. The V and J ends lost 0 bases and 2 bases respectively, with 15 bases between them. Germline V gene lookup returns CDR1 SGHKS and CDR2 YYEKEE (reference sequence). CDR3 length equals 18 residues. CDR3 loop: CASSLVAVGSAGANVLTF. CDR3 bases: TGTGCCAGCAGCTTGGTAGCAGTCGGAAGCGCTGGGGCCAACGTCCTGACTTTC. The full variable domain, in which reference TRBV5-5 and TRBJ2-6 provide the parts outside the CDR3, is DAGVTQSPTHLIKTRGQQVTLRCSPISGHKSVSWYQQVLGQGPQFIFQYYEKEERGRGNFPDRFSARQFPNYSSELNVNALLLGDSALYLCASSLVAVGSAGANVLTFGAGSRLTVL.

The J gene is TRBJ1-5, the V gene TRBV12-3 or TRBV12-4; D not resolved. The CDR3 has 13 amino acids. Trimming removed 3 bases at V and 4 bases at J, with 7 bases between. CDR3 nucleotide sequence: TGTGCCAGCAGTTTTTTCAGTAATCAGCCCCAGCATTTT. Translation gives CASSFFSNQPQHF.

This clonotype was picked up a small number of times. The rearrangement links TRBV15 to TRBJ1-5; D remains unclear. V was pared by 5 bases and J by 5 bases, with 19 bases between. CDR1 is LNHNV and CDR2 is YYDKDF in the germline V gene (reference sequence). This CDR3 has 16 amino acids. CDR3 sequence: CATSPRGREVHQPQHF. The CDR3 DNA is TGTGCCACCAGCCCTCGGGGTAGGGAAGTCCATCAGCCCCAGCATTTT. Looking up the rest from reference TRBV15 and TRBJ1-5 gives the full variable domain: DAMVIQNPRYQVTQFGKPVTLSCSQTLNHNVMYWYQQKSSQAPKLLFHYYDKDFNNEADTPDNFQSRRPNTSFCFLDIRSPGLGDTAMYLCATSPRGREVHQPQHFGDGTRLSIL.

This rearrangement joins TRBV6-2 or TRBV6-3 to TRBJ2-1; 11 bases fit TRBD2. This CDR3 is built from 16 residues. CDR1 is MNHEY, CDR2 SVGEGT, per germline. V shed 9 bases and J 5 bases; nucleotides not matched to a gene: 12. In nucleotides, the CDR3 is TGTGCCAGTAGCGGACTAGCGGGCCAATATAACAATGAGCAGTTCTTC. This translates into CASSGLAGQYNNEQFF.

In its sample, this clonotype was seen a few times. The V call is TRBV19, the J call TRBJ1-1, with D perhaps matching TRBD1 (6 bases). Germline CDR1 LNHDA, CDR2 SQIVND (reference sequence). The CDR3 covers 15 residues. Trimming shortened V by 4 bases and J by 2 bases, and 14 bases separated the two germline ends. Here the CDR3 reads CASSNGGGYNTEAFF. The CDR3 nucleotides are TGTGCCAGTAGTAATGGGGGCGGCTATAACACTGAAGCTTTCTTT.

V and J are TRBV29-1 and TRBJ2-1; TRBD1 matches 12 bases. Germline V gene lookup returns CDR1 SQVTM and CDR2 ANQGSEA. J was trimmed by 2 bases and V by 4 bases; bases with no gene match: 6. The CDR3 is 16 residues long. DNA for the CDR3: TGCAGCGTTGTTGGGACAGGGGGCGTGCCCTACAATGAGCAGTTCTTC. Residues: CSVVGTGGVPYNEQFF.

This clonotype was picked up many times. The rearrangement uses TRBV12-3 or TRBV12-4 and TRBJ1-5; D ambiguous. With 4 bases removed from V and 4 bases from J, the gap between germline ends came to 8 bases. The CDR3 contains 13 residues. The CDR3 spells CASSSAPNQPQHF. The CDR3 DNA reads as TGTGCCAGCAGTTCCGCTCCTAATCAGCCCCAGCATTTT.

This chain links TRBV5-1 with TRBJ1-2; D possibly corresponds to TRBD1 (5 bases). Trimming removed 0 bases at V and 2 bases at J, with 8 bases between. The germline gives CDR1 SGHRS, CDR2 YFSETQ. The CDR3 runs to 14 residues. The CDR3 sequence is CASSLGGENYGYTF. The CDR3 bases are TGCGCCAGCAGCTTGGGAGGGGAGAACTATGGCTACACCTTC. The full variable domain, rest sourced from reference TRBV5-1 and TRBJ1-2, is KAGVTQTPRYLIKTRGQQVTLSCSPISGHRSVSWYQQTPGQGLQFLFEYFSETQRNKGNFPGRFSGRQFSNSRSEMNVSTLELGDSALYLCASSLGGENYGYTFGSGTRLTVV.